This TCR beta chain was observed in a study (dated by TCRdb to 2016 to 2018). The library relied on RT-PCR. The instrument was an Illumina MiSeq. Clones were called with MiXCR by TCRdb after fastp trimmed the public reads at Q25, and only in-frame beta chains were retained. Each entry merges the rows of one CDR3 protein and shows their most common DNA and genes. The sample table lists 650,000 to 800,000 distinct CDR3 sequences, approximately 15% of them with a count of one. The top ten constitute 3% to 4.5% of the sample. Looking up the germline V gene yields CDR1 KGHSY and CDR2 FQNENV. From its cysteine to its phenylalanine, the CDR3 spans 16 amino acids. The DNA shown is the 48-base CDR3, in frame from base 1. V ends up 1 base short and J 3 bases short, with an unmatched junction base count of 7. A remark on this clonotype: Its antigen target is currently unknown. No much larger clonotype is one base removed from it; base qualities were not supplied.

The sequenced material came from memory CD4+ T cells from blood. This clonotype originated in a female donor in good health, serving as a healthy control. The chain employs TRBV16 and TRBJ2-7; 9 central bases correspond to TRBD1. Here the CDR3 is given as CASSQYPTGGHYEQYF. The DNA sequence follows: TGTGCCAGCAGCCAATACCCGACAGGGGGTCACTACGAGCAGTACTTC.